This TCR beta chain emerged from a study of cytomegalovirus exposure and HLA in healthy donors. General study points: Analysis performed later showed TCR beta chains linked to HLA being more clonally expanded than equally common others. Analysis performed later found approximately 17,000 TCR beta sequences associated with HLA alleles at 0.05 false discovery rate. Earlier analysis looked at TCR beta V segments, and most were productive about 90% or about 30% of the time.

On this clone: Its antigen remains unidentified.

CDR3 size: 12 residues. Looked up from germline, CDR1 is MDHEN and CDR2 is SYDVKM. V shed 10 bases and J shed 2 bases, with 12 bases lying between them. The primer mix had 60 Vbeta and 13 Jbeta primers. Profiling relied on immunoSEQ multiplex PCR, and the TCRdb table lists in-frame clones only, not all of them. Of roughly 190,000 clones in the sample, over 65% were seen once. The sequenced sample was PBMCs. This TCR was sampled from a man in his forties in good health and CMV-seropositive. The chain recombines TRBV28 with TRBJ2-7, with a weak D call TRBD1 (6 bases). This CDR3 is CATEQGTYEQYF. CDR3 bases: TGTGCCACCGAACAGGGAACCTACGAGCAGTACTTC.